The clone carrying this T cell receptor beta chain was counted a few times. As handled by the study authors: From reference gene primer amplification, estimates of nucleated cell counts were derived. Only in-frame clones appear in the TCRdb table, and some are missing; sequencing was by immunoSEQ multiplex PCR. V and J calls and clone size come straight from that table; D and trimming were deduced from the DNA. The sample records 72,000 or so clones, about 80% being singletons. This record belongs to a study of blood T cell repertoires in COVID-19. For the study at large: Researchers got acute and convalescent COVID-19 samples from the United States, Italy and Spain.

From germline, CDR1 is LGHNA and CDR2 YNFKEQ. The CDR3 is 19 residues long. V dropped 0 bases and J dropped 6; count of bases not matched to a gene: 16. The sequencing input was peripheral blood. V usage is TRBV4-2 and J usage is TRBJ1-5; 8 nucleotides line up with TRBD1. This receptor was obtained from a man older than 75 with active COVID-19. The CDR3 coding sequence is TGTGCCAGCAGCCAAGATAAATTAGGACAGGGAAGTTATAGTCAGCCCCAGCATTTT. Protein: CASSQDKLGQGSYSQPQHF.